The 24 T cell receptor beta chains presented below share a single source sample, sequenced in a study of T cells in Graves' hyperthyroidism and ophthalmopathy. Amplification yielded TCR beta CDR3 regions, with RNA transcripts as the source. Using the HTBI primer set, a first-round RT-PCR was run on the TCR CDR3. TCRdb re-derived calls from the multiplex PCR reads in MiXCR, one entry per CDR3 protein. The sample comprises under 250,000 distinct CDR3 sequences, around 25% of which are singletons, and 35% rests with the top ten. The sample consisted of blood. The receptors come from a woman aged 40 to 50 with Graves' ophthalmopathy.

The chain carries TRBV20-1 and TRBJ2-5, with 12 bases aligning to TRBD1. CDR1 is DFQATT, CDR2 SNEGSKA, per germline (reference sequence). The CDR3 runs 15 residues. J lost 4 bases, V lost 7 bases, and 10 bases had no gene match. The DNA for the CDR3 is TGCAGTGTTGAACTGGGGACAGGGGGCCTAGAGACCCAGTACTTC. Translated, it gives CSVELGTGGLETQYF.

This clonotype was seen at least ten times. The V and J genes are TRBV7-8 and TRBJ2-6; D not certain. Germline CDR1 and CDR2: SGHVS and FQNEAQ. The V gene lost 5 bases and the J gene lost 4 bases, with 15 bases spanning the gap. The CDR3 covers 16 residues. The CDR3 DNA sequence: TGTGCCAGCAGCCCATTGCGGCCTTCCGGGGCCAACGTCCTGACTTTC. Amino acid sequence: CASSPLRPSGANVLTF.

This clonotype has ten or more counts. For the CDR3, the DNA is TGTGCCAGCAGTTTAAAATACGAGCAGTACTTC. Encoded protein: CASSLKYEQYF. The chain is built from TRBV28 and TRBJ2-7; D is unclear. The CDR3 is 11 residues long. V was trimmed by 2 bases and J by 4 bases, leaving 3 bases between them. The germline gives CDR1 MDHEN, CDR2 SYDVKM.

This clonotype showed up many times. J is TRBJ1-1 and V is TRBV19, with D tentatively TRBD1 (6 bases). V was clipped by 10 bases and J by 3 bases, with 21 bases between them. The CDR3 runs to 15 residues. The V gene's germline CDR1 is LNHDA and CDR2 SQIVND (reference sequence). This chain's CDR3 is CATGGEGGLDTEAFF. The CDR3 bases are TGTGCCACCGGGGGCGAGGGAGGTTTGGACACTGAAGCTTTCTTT.

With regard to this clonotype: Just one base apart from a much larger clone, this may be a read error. CDR3 protein: CASSLGISNSPPHF. Here the CDR3 DNA reads TGTGCCAGCAGCTTAGGGATTTCTAATTCACCCCCCCACTTT. This chain uses TRBV11-2 with TRBJ1-6; D uncertain. The germline V gene has CDR1 SGHAT and CDR2 FQNNGV. The CDR3 has 14 residues. Based on the CDR3 plus reference TRBV11-2 and TRBJ1-6, the full variable domain is EAGVAQSPRYKIIEKRQSVAFWCNPISGHATLYWYQQILGQGPKLLIQFQNNGVVDDSQLPKDRFSAERLKGVDSTLKIQPAKLEDSAVYLCASSLGISNSPPHFGNGTRLTVT.

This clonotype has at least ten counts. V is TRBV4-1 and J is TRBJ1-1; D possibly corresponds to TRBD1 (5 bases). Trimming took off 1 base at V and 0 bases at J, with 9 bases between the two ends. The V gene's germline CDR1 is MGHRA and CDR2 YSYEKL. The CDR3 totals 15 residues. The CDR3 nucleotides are TGCGCCAGCAGCCAAGGGACATCAATGAACACTGAAGCTTTCTTT. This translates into CASSQGTSMNTEAFF.

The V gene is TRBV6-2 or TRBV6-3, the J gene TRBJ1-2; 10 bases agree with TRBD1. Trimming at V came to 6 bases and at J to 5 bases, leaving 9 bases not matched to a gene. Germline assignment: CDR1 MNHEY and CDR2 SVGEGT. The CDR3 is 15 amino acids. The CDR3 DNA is TGTGCCAGCAGCCCACCCGGGACAGGGGTTTATGGCTACACCTTC. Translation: CASSPPGTGVYGYTF.

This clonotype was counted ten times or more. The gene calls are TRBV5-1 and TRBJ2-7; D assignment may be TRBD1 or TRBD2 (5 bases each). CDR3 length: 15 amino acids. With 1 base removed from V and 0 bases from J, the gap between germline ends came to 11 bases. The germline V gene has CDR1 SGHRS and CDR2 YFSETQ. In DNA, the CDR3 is TGCGCCAGCAGCTTGATTGGGGGATACTCCTACGAGCAGTACTTC. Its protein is CASSLIGGYSYEQYF.

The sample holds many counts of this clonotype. Here the CDR3 DNA reads TGTGCCTGGAGTGTTTTAGGCGAGCAGTACTTC. It specifies CAWSVLGEQYF. The chain carries TRBV30 and TRBJ2-7; D remains unclear. The CDR3 runs 11 residues. V was trimmed by 0 bases and J by 6 bases, leaving 6 bases between them. Germline-derived CDR1 and CDR2 are GTSNPN and SVGIG (reference sequence).

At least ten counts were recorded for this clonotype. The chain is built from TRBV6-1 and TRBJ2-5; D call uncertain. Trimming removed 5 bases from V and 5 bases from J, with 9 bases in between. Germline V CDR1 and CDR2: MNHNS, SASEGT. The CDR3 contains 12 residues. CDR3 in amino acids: CASSPSLETQYF. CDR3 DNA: TGTGCCAGCAGTCCCTCATTGGAGACCCAGTACTTC.

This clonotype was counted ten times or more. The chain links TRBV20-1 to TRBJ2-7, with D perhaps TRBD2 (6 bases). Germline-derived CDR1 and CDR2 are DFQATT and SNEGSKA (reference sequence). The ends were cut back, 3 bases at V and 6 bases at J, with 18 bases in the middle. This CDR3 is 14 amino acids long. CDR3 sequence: CSASSLGGAFEQYF. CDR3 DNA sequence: TGCAGTGCTAGTTCCCTCGGCGGGGCTTTCGAGCAGTACTTC.

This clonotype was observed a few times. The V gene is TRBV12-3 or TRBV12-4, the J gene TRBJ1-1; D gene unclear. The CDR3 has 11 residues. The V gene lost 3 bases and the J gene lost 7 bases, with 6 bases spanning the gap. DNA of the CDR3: TGTGCCAGCAGTTTTAACCGTGAAGCTTTCTTT. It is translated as CASSFNREAFF.

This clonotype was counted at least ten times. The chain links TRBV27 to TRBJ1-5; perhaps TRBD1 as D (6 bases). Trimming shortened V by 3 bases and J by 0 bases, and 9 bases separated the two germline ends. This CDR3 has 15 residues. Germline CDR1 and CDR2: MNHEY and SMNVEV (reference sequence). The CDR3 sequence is CASSFRQDSNQPQHF. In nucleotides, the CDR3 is TGTGCCAGCAGTTTCAGACAGGATAGCAATCAGCCCCAGCATTTT.

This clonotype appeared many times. The CDR3: CASSLWGGYPYEQYF. CDR3 nucleotide sequence: TGTGCCAGCAGTTTATGGGGGGGGTACCCCTACGAGCAGTACTTC. The V and J genes are TRBV28 and TRBJ2-7, with 7 bases matching TRBD2. The germline V gene encodes CDR1 MDHEN and CDR2 SYDVKM. V was pared by 0 bases and J by 2 bases, with 4 bases of the junction left unmatched. The CDR3 sequence is 15 residues long.

The CDR3: CASKPNRVGETQYF. Here the CDR3 DNA reads TGTGCCAGTAAACCGAACAGGGTCGGCGAGACCCAGTACTTC. The V and J genes are TRBV12-3 or TRBV12-4 and TRBJ2-5; a possible D gene is TRBD1 (6 bases). The CDR3 runs 14 residues. Trimming took off 9 bases at V and 5 bases at J, with 19 bases between the two ends.

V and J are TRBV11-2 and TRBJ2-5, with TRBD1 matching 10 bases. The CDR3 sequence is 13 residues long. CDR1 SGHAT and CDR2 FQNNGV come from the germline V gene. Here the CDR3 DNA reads TGTATTGACAGGGGGCCCGAAAGGGTGACCCAGTACTTC. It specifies CIDRGPERVTQYF.

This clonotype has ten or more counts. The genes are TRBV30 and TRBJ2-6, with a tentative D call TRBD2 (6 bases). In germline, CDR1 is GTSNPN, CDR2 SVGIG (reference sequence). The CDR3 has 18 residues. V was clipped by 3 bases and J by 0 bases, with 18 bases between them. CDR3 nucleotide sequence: TGTGCCTGGAGCCCCTTAACTAGCTCGATCTCTGGGGCCAACGTCCTGACTTTC. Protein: CAWSPLTSSISGANVLTF.

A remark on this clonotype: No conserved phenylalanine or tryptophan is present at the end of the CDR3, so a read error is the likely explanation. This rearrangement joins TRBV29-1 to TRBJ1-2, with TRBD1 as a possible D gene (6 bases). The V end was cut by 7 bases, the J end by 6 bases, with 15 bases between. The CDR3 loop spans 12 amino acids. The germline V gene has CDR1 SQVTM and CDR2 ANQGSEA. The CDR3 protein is CSASDSLNGYTV. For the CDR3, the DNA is TGCAGCGCCTCGGACAGTTTGAATGGCTACACCGTC.

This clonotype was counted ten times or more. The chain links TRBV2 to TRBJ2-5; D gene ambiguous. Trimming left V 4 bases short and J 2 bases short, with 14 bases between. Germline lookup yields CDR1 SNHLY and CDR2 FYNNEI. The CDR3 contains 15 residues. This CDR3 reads CASSASRVGQETQYF. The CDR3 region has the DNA TGTGCCAGCAGTGCTTCTAGGGTGGGTCAAGAGACCCAGTACTTC.

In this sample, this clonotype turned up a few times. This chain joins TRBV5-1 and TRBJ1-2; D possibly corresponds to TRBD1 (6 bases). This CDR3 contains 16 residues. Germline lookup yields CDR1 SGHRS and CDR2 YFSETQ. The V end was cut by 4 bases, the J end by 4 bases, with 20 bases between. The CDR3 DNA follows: TGCGCCAGCAGCCCGGGGGCCATAGGGGTACCCTATGGCTACACCTTC. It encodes CASSPGAIGVPYGYTF.

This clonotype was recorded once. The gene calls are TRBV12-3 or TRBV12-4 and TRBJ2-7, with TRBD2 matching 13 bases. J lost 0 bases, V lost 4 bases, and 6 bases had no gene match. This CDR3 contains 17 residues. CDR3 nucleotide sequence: TGTGCCAGCAGTTGGGGTGGGACTAGCGGGGCCTCCTACGAGCAGTACTTC. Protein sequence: CASSWGGTSGASYEQYF.

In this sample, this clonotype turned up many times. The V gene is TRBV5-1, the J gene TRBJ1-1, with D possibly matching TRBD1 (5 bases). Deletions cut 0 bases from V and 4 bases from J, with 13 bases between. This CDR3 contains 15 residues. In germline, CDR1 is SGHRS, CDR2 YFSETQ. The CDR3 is CASSLAEGRATEAFF. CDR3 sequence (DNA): TGCGCCAGCAGCTTGGCGGAGGGCAGGGCCACTGAAGCTTTCTTT.

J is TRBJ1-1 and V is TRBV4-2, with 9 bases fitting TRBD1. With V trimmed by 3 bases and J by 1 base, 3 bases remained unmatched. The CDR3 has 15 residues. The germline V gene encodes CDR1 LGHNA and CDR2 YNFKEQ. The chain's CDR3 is CASSQMTGGNTEAFF. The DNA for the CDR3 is TGTGCCAGCAGCCAGATGACAGGGGGGAACACTGAAGCTTTCTTT.

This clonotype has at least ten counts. CDR3 bases: TGCGCCAGCAGTACGACAGGGCCGTTCCAAGAGACCCAGTACTTC. This encodes CASSTTGPFQETQYF. The chain carries TRBV5-1 and TRBJ2-5; 7 positions match TRBD1. Germline-derived CDR1 and CDR2 are SGHRS and YFSETQ. There are 15 residues in the CDR3. V gave up 5 bases and J gave up 1 base; unmatched junction bases: 8.